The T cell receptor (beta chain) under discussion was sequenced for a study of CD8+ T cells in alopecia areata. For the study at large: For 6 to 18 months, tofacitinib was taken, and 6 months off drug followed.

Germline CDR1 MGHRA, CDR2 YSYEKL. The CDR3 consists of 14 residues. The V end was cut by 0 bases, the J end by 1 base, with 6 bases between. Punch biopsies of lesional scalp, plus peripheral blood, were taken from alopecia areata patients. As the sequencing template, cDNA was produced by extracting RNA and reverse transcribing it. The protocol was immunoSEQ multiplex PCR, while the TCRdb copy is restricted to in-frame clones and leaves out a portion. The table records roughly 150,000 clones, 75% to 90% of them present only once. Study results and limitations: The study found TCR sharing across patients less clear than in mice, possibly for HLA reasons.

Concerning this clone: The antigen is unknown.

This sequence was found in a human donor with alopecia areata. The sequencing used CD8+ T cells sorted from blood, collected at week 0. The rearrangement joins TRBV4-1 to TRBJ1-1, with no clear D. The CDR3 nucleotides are TGCGCCAGCAGCCAAGAAGCAGAGAACACTGAAGCTTTCTTT. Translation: CASSQEAENTEAFF.